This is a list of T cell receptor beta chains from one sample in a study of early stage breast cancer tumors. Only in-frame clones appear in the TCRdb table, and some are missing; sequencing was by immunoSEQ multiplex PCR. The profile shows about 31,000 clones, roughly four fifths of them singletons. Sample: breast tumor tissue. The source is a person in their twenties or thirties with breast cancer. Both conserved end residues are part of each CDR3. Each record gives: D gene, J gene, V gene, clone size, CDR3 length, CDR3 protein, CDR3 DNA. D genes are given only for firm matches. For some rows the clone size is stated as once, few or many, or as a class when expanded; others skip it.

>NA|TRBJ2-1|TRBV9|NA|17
CASSVAPAGPLYNEQFF
TGTGCCAGCAGCGTAGCTCCGGCGGGACCCCTCTACAATGAGCAGTTCTTC
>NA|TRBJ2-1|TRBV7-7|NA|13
CASSLDLGNEQFF
TGTGCCAGCAGCTTAGATTTGGGCAATGAGCAGTTCTTC
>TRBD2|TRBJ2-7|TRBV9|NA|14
CASSQLADYYEQYF
TGTGCCAGCAGCCAACTAGCGGACTACTACGAGCAGTACTTC
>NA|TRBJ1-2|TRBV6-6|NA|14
CASSSLQRGDQGTF
TGTGCCAGCAGTTCCCTACAGCGAGGAGATCAAGGCACCTTC
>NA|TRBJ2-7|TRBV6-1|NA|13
CATLRDPTYEQYF
TGTGCCACCTTGCGGGACCCCACCTACGAGCAGTACTTC
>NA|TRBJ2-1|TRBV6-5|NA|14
CASSRLVVGNEQFF
TGTGCCAGCAGCCGACTAGTTGTCGGGAATGAGCAGTTCTTC
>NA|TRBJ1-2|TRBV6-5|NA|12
CASSYRGYGYTF
TGTGCCAGCAGTTACCGGGGCTATGGCTACACCTTC
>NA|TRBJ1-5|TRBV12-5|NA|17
CASGLGEGRPSNQPQHF
TGTGCTAGTGGTTTGGGGGAGGGACGGCCTAGCAATCAGCCCCAGCATTTT
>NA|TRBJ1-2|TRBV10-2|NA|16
CASSDSAIGGASGYTF
TGCGCCAGCAGTGACTCAGCTATAGGGGGGGCTAGTGGCTACACCTTC
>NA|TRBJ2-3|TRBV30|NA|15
CAWSYIMGRTGTQYF
TGTGCCTGGAGTTATATTATGGGGAGGACGGGTACGCAGTATTTT
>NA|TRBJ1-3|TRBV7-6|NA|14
CASSLTGTGNTIYF
TGTGCCAGCAGCTTAACAGGGACTGGAAACACCATATATTTT
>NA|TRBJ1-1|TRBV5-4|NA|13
CASSLSIGRRAFF
TGTGCCAGCAGCTTGTCAATAGGTCGGAGGGCTTTCTTT
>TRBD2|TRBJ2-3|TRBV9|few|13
CASTGGSTDTQYF
TGTGCCAGCACGGGAGGGTCCACAGATACGCAGTATTTT
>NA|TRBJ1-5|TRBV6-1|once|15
CASSRRLTGFEPQHF
TGTGCCAGCAGTCGTCGGCTAACAGGGTTCGAGCCCCAGCATTTT
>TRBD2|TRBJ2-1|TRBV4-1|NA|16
CASSGLAGGRYNEQFF
TGCGCCAGCAGCGGGCTAGCGGGAGGACGCTACAATGAGCAGTTCTTC
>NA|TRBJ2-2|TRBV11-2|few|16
CASRHPGTRGTGELFF
TGTGCCAGCCGTCATCCCGGGACAAGGGGCACCGGGGAGCTGTTTTTT
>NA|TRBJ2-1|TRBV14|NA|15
CASSPPDTSYNEQFF
TGTGCCAGCAGCCCCCCTGACACCTCCTACAATGAGCAGTTCTTC
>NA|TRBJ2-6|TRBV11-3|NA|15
CASSLGGSGANVLTF
TGTGCCAGCAGCTTAGGGGGCTCTGGGGCCAACGTCCTGACTTTC
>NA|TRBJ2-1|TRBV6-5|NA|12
CASSPRRDEQFF
TGTGCCAGCAGTCCGCGCAGGGATGAGCAGTTCTTC
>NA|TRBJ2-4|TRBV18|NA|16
CASSPSQGLSQNIQYF
TGTGCCAGCTCACCAAGCCAGGGGCTATCCCAAAACATTCAGTACTTC
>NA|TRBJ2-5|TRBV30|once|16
CAWSGGLLSHKETQYF
TGTGCCTGGAGCGGTGGGCTGCTTTCCCATAAAGAGACCCAGTACTTC
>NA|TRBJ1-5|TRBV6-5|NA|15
CASSYSDARNQPQHF
TGTGCCAGCAGTTACTCGGACGCGAGGAATCAGCCCCAGCATTTT
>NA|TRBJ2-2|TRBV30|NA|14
CAWSSGLNTGELFF
TGTGCCTGGAGTAGCGGTCTGAACACCGGGGAGCTGTTTTTT
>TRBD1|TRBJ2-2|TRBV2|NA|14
CASSSGTGIGELFF
TGTGCCAGCAGCTCCGGGACAGGGATCGGGGAGCTGTTTTTT
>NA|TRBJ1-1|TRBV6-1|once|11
CASSEVHEAFF
TGTGCCAGCAGTGAAGTCCATGAAGCTTTCTTT
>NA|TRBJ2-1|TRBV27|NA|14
CASSLGQNYNEQFF
TGTGCCAGCAGTTTAGGGCAGAATTACAATGAGCAGTTCTTC
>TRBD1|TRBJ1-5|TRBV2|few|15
CASSPDRGSNQPQHF
TGTGCCAGCAGTCCTGACAGGGGGAGCAATCAGCCCCAGCATTTT
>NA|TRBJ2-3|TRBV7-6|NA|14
CASIPIQDPGTQYF
TGTGCCAGCATCCCTATCCAAGACCCCGGGACGCAGTATTTT
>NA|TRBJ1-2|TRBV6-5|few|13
CASSRPGGGGYTF
TGTGCCAGCAGCCGCCCGGGGGGTGGAGGCTACACCTTC
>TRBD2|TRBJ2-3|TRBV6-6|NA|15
CASSLAGGSTDTQYF
TGTGCCAGCAGCCTAGCGGGAGGTAGCACAGATACGCAGTATTTT
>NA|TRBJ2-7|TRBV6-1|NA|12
CASSDGSYEQYF
TGTGCCAGCAGTGACGGCTCCTACGAGCAGTACTTC
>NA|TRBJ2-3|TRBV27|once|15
CASSWGTTGTDTQYF
TGTGCCAGCAGTTGGGGGACCACAGGAACAGATACGCAGTATTTT
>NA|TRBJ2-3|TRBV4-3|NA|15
CASSQGASGTDTQYF
TGCGCCAGCAGCCAGGGAGCTAGCGGCACAGATACGCAGTATTTT
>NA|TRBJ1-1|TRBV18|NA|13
CASSPTGRSEAFF
TGTGCCAGCTCACCTACAGGGCGGAGTGAAGCTTTCTTT
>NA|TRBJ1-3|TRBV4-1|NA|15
CASSQAEFSGNTIYF
TGCGCCAGCAGCCAAGCTGAGTTTTCTGGAAACACCATATATTTT
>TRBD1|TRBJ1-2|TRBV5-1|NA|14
CASSFSVTGDGYTF
TGCGCCAGCAGCTTTTCTGTGACAGGGGATGGCTACACCTTC
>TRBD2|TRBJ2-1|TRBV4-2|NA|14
CASRPGTSGGEQFF
TGTGCCAGCCGTCCGGGGACTAGCGGGGGCGAGCAGTTCTTC
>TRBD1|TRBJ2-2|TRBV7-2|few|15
CASSYVTGETGELFF
TGTGCCAGCAGTTACGTCACAGGGGAAACCGGGGAGCTGTTTTTT
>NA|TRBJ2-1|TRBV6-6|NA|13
CASSSGGDTEQFF
TGTGCCAGCAGTAGTGGGGGTGACACTGAGCAGTTCTTC
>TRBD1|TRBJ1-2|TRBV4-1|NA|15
CASSQNSDRGYGYTF
TGCGCCAGCAGCCAGAACAGTGACAGGGGCTATGGCTACACCTTC
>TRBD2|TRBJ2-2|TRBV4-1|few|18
CASSQPSGITANTGELFF
TGCGCCAGCAGCCAACCTAGCGGGATAACCGCGAACACCGGGGAGCTGTTTTTT
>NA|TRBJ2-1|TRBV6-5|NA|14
CASSYAGLNNEQFF
TGTGCCAGCAGTTATGCGGGACTTAACAATGAGCAGTTCTTC
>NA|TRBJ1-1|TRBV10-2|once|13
CASSESGGTEAFF
TGCGCCAGCAGTGAGTCGGGGGGCACTGAAGCTTTCTTT
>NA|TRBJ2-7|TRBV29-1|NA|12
CSVDGLDYEQYF
TGCAGCGTTGACGGTTTGGACTACGAGCAGTACTTC
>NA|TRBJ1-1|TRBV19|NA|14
CASSPGYQNTEAFF
TGTGCCAGTAGTCCAGGGTACCAGAACACTGAAGCTTTCTTT
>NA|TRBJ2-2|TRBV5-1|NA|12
CASSLVPGELFF
TGCGCCAGCAGCTTGGTCCCCGGGGAGCTGTTTTTT
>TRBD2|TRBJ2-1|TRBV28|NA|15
CASRDPGLGFWEQFF
TGTGCCAGCAGGGACCCGGGACTAGGTTTCTGGGAGCAGTTCTTC
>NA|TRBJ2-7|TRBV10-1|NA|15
CASSERQGPPYEQYF
TGCGCCAGCAGTGAGCGCCAGGGACCCCCCTACGAGCAGTACTTC
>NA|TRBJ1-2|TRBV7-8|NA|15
CASSHSPRVGYGYTF
TGTGCCAGCAGCCATAGTCCCCGGGTCGGCTATGGCTACACCTTC
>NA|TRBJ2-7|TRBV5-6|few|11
CASRFGSEQYF
TGTGCCAGCAGATTCGGGTCTGAGCAGTACTTC
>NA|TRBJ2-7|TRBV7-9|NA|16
CASSLDSYGTTYEQYF
TGTGCCAGCAGCTTAGACTCGTACGGGACAACTTACGAGCAGTACTTC